The rows below give T cell receptor beta chains drawn from one sample of a study of monozygotic twins with inflammatory bowel disease. TCRdb re-called the 5' RACE reads and catalogs CDR3 proteins one per entry, DNA excluded. Its listing shows 330,000 or so distinct CDR3 sequences. What was sequenced was blood. These receptors all come from a human donor with ulcerative colitis or Crohn's disease, or a healthy co-twin of an affected twin (not recorded which). CDR3s include the opening cysteine and the closing phenylalanine or tryptophan.

J: TRBJ2-1; V: TRBV11-1; CDR3: CASSSPSSYVQFF
J: TRBJ2-1; V: TRBV28; CDR3: CASSRYFGTRDNEQFF
J: TRBJ2-5; V: TRBV7-2; CDR3: CASSPNSATQYF
J: TRBJ1-4; V: TRBV20-1; CDR3: CSARDIRDSGEKLFF
J: TRBJ1-2; V: TRBV27; CDR3: CASSQWAGDYGYTF
J: TRBJ2-1; V: TRBV7-9; CDR3: CATSTTTGRGFEEQFF
J: TRBJ1-1; V: TRBV7-9; CDR3: CAMTGYLANTEAFF
J: TRBJ2-7; V: TRBV7-6; CDR3: CASGGAREQYF
J: TRBJ2-1; V: TRBV27; CDR3: CASSLYGGRRDNEQFF
J: TRBJ2-7; V: TRBV20-1; CDR3: CSAVSGTYEQYF
J: TRBJ1-4; V: TRBV28; CDR3: CAVGQGSEKLFF
J: TRBJ2-1; V: TRBV5-1; CDR3: CASTPNPAGSSYNEQFF
J: TRBJ2-7; V: TRBV18; CDR3: CASSPDRAEEQYF
J: TRBJ2-6; V: TRBV7-9; CDR3: CASSLYPSGANVLTF
J: TRBJ2-7; V: TRBV12-3/TRBV12-4; CDR3: CASRRGQGSHEQYF
J: TRBJ2-7; V: TRBV7-8; CDR3: CASSLLGQSSYEQYF
J: TRBJ2-7; V: TRBV29-1; CDR3: CSVKTLYEQYF
J: TRBJ2-2; V: TRBV20-1; CDR3: CSARDIEARGFTGELFF
J: TRBJ2-5; V: TRBV7-2; CDR3: CASSWTSGGPTETQYF
J: TRBJ1-2; V: TRBV5-1; CDR3: CASSLEAGNYYGYTF
J: TRBJ1-5; V: TRBV18; CDR3: CASSVGTDQPQHF
J: TRBJ1-2; V: TRBV2; CDR3: CASSAWSTPGDDYTF
J: TRBJ1-5; V: TRBV5-1; CDR3: CASSLSPTPNQPQHF
J: TRBJ1-4; V: TRBV5-1; CDR3: CASSFGAGAEKLFF